This T cell receptor (beta chain) was profiled in a study of blood T cell repertoires in COVID-19. The CDR3 consists of 12 residues. Germline CDR1 and CDR2: LGHNA and YNFKEQ. Trimming pared 1 base from V and 7 bases from J, leaving 8 bases between. Authors' processing steps: Estimated nucleated cell counts came from reference gene primer amplification. Some clones are missing from TCRdb's copy, which holds only in-frame ones; the method was immunoSEQ multiplex PCR. V, J and clone size reflect that table, while D and trimming were determined from the DNA. This sample has 310,000 or so clones, with roughly 90% found just once.

The sequencing input was peripheral blood. The rearrangement links TRBV4-2 to TRBJ2-7, with no clear D. The sequence was collected from a woman aged 45-65 years with active or convalescent COVID-19. Written as DNA, the CDR3 is TGTGCCAGCAGCCAAGGATTCGGGGAGCAGTACTTC. This encodes CASSQGFGEQYF.